These T cell receptor beta chains were read from a single sample in a study of blood T cell repertoires in COVID-19. The protocol was immunoSEQ multiplex PCR, while the TCRdb copy is restricted to in-frame clones and leaves out a portion. The sample contains around 260,000 clones, 75% to 90% of which appear only once. The sequencing input was peripheral blood. The receptors were sampled from a woman aged 35 to 49 who had recovered from COVID-19. The CDR3 runs from the conserved cysteine through the conserved F or W. D genes are given only for firm matches. Not every row has a clone size; where given, it reads once, few, many or a size class.

v_call	j_call	clone_size	d_call	cdr3_nt	cdr3_aa
TRBV21-1	TRBJ2-5	NA	NA	TGTGCCAGCAGCAAACTAGAGGACAGGGGTCAAGAGACCCAGTACTTC	CASSKLEDRGQETQYF
TRBV27	TRBJ2-7	once	TRBD1	TGTGCCAGCAGGGGGACAGCATCTTACGAGCAGTACTTC	CASRGTASYEQYF
TRBV6-1	TRBJ1-3	NA	TRBD1	TGTGCCAGCAGTGAACCTGGGACAGGGGGACGAAACACCATATATTTT	CASSEPGTGGRNTIYF
TRBV30	TRBJ2-7	NA	TRBD2	TGTGCCTGGACCCGACTAGCGGGAGCCCCTGGCTACGAGCAGTACTTC	CAWTRLAGAPGYEQYF
TRBV2	TRBJ2-1	NA	TRBD2	TGTGCCAGCAAGCTAGCGGGAGGTAATGAGCAGTTCTTC	CASKLAGGNEQFF
TRBV28	TRBJ2-7	NA	TRBD1	TGTGCCAGCAGCCCTTTCTGGGGACAGGGAGCCTACGAGCAGTACTTC	CASSPFWGQGAYEQYF
TRBV12-5	TRBJ2-7	NA	NA	TGTGCTAGTGGTTTACTTAGCTACGAGCAGTACTTC	CASGLLSYEQYF
TRBV15	TRBJ1-3	NA	NA	TGTGCCACCAGCAGAGTTGGGGGGGCTGGAAACACCATATATTTT	CATSRVGGAGNTIYF
TRBV12-5	TRBJ1-5	NA	NA	TGTGCTAGTGGTCGTGACAGAAATAGCAATCAGCCCCAGCATTTT	CASGRDRNSNQPQHF
TRBV24-1	TRBJ2-5	NA	NA	TGTGCCACCAGTGACAGGGCGGGGGAGACCCAGTACTTC	CATSDRAGETQYF
TRBV2	TRBJ2-1	once	NA	TGTGCCAGCAGCACAGAGGGGGAACAGTTCTTC	CASSTEGEQFF
TRBV10-1	TRBJ1-5	once	NA	TGCGCCAGCAGTGAAGGACCAGGGTATAGCAATCAGCCCCAGCATTTT	CASSEGPGYSNQPQHF
TRBV4-1	TRBJ2-1	NA	TRBD2	TGCGCCAGCAGCCAAACGACTAGCGGGGCCTACAATGAGCAGTTCTTC	CASSQTTSGAYNEQFF
TRBV5-4	TRBJ1-1	NA	NA	TGTGCCAGCAGCTTGGTCGGCGCGGGAGATGAAGCTTTCTTT	CASSLVGAGDEAFF
TRBV19	TRBJ1-5	NA	TRBD1	TGTGCCAGTAGTCGAACCGGGACAGGGTATAGCAATCAGCCCCAGCATTTT	CASSRTGTGYSNQPQHF
TRBV19	TRBJ2-7	once	TRBD1	TGTGCCAGTAGTATAGCCGGGACAGGGACCTACGAGCAGTACTTC	CASSIAGTGTYEQYF
TRBV3-1/TRBV3-2	TRBJ1-1	NA	NA	TGTGCCAGCACCTTAAAACTGGGGGCCGTGGACACTGAAGCTTTCTTT	CASTLKLGAVDTEAFF
TRBV19	TRBJ2-7	NA	TRBD1	TGTGCCAGTAGTATGGGTGGGACAGGGGGCTCCTACGAGCAGTACTTC	CASSMGGTGGSYEQYF
TRBV3-1/TRBV3-2	TRBJ1-1	NA	NA	TGTGCCAGCAGCCAAGTTACGGTGGGGAGCACTGAAGCTTTCTTT	CASSQVTVGSTEAFF
TRBV27	TRBJ1-3	NA	NA	TGTGCCAGCAGTTTATCGATGGGCTTCTCTGGAAACACCATATATTTT	CASSLSMGFSGNTIYF
TRBV6-6	TRBJ2-3	NA	NA	TGTGCCAGCAGTTACTCTTCGGCGGGGCCACAAGATCCGCAGTATTTT	CASSYSSAGPQDPQYF
TRBV6-5	TRBJ1-5	NA	TRBD1	TGTGCCAGCAGCCCGGGGACAGGGAGGGATCAGCCCCAGCATTTT	CASSPGTGRDQPQHF
TRBV6-5	TRBJ2-7	NA	NA	TGTGCCAGCAGTTACTCGGCCGGGGGAGCGGGCAACGAGCAGTACTTC	CASSYSAGGAGNEQYF
TRBV5-1	TRBJ1-3	many	NA	TGCGCCAGCAGCTCCACAGCCTGGGACACCATATATTTT	CASSSTAWDTIYF
TRBV9	TRBJ2-3	NA	TRBD2	TGTGCCAGCAGCGTATTTCCTCTAGCGGGAGGAAGCACAGATACGCAGTATTTT	CASSVFPLAGGSTDTQYF
TRBV7-8	TRBJ2-4	NA	TRBD2	TGTGCCAGCAGCCCCGGGGGGGAGGGGATTCAGTACTTC	CASSPGGEGIQYF
TRBV30	TRBJ1-1	NA	TRBD1	TGTGCCTGGAAATACAGGGGGGCCACTGAAGCTTTCTTT	CAWKYRGATEAFF
TRBV28	TRBJ1-4	NA	NA	TGTGCCAGCAGTTTTGGGAGGGGGGGCGGGCCCGAAAAACTGTTTTTT	CASSFGRGGGPEKLFF
TRBV18	TRBJ1-1	NA	TRBD1	TGTGCCAGCTCTCCGGGACAGGGAAGCACTGAAGCTTTCTTT	CASSPGQGSTEAFF
TRBV7-2	TRBJ2-3	once	TRBD2	TGTGCCAGCAGCTTAGCGTTAGCGGGGGGCACAGATACGCAGTATTTT	CASSLALAGGTDTQYF
TRBV3-1/TRBV3-2	TRBJ2-2	NA	TRBD2	TGTGCCAGCAGCCGACAGGGACTAGCGGGGACCGGGGAGCTGTTTTTT	CASSRQGLAGTGELFF